This T cell receptor beta chain was observed in a study of beta chain features in type 1 diabetes. One heparinised draw of blood, averaging roughly 0.12 L, came from each donor. Via CD45RO/CCR7/CD25/CD127/CD95/CD27, cells of the CD4+ naive, central memory, regulatory and stem cell-like memory subsets were sorted. Purity exceeding 98% was reached by all sorted populations. V lost 0 bases and J 2 bases, leaving 9 bases between the germline ends. The V gene's germline CDR1 is SGHRS and CDR2 YFSETQ. There are 15 residues in the CDR3. Study-wide results and limits: In every one of the four CD4+ subsets, TCRB CDR3s were moderately but significantly shorter in Type 1 diabetes patients.

Investigators reverse transcribed all isolated RNA, so they sequenced expressed TCRB transcripts. Repertoires were generated with immunoSEQ multiplex PCR, while TCRdb's copy carries only in-frame clones and drops some. The top ten clones hold approximately 0.7% of a sample with more than 100,000 clones, 7.5% to 9.5% of them seen once. This clone was recorded a few times. Its antigen is not known. V usage is TRBV5-1 and J usage is TRBJ2-1, with D unclear. This TCR was recovered from a man aged 25 to 40 with type 1 diabetes. Sample: central memory CD4+ T cells from blood. The CDR3 DNA reads as TGCGCCAGCAGCTTGGGCCGGGTCGCCTACAATGAGCAGTTCTTC. It encodes CASSLGRVAYNEQFF. Drawing the rest from reference TRBV5-1 and TRBJ2-1, the complete variable domain is KAGVTQTPRYLIKTRGQQVTLSCSPISGHRSVSWYQQTPGQGLQFLFEYFSETQRNKGNFPGRFSGRQFSNSRSEMNVSTLELGDSALYLCASSLGRVAYNEQFFGPGTRLTVL.